The 31 T cell receptor beta chains below all came from one sample that was sequenced in a study of vaccination and CD4 T cells after COVID-19. At the Johns Hopkins FTIC core, DNA taken from cultured CD4+ T cells was sequenced by way of the Oncomine TCR Beta short-read assay. TCRdb called the PCR reads again in MiXCR, with one record for every CDR3 protein. The sample has about 19,000 distinct CDR3 sequences; approximately 40% are singletons. The treatment was: approximately 9-day PBMC culture with coronavirus spike peptide pools or control peptides (ViraFEST assay). No antigen has been assigned to these receptors. The sequenced sample was CD4+ T cells from blood, cultured in vitro, obtained after SARS-CoV-2 vaccination. Source of these receptors: a human donor who had recovered from COVID-19.

The chain has TRBV15 and TRBJ2-2; 8 bases are shared with TRBD1. V was clipped by 0 bases and J by 4 bases; unmatched bases: 7. Germline CDR1 reads LNHNV; CDR2 reads YYDKDF (reference sequence). This CDR3 is 17 amino acids long. CDR3 sequence: CATSRDYSGGTTGELFF. As DNA, the CDR3 is TGTGCCACCAGCAGAGATTATTCAGGGGGCACCACCGGGGAGCTGTTTTTT.

This chain uses TRBV11-3 with TRBJ2-6, with D hard to call. Germline V lookup: CDR1 SGHNT, CDR2 YENEEA. V was pared by 0 bases and J by 0 bases, with 3 bases between. This CDR3 has 15 amino acids. The CDR3 is CASSLEGSGANVLTF. DNA for the CDR3: TGTGCCAGCAGCTTAGAAGGCTCTGGGGCCAACGTCCTGACTTTC.

This clonotype appeared a few times. This rearrangement joins TRBV7-8 to TRBJ1-2; D call uncertain. Trimming cost V 5 bases and J 6 bases, with 13 bases left between them. Per germline, CDR1 SGHVS and CDR2 FQNEAQ. The CDR3 covers 13 residues. CDR3 amino acids: CASSLRRADGYTF. In nucleotides, the CDR3 is TGTGCCAGCAGCCTCCGGAGGGCCGATGGCTACACCTTC.

This clonotype was counted a single time. V and J are TRBV30 and TRBJ2-1, with 9 bases lining up with TRBD1. Germline trimming cut 4 bases from V and 5 bases from J; bases unmatched to any gene: 3. Germline values: CDR1 GTSNPN, CDR2 SVGIG (reference sequence). The CDR3 is 13 amino acids. The chain's CDR3 is CAWNGDRDNEQFF. The CDR3 DNA reads as TGTGCCTGGAATGGGGACAGGGACAATGAGCAGTTCTTC.

The rearrangement uses TRBV6-5 and TRBJ2-7; unclear D gene. This CDR3 is 15 amino acids long. The V gene lost 4 bases and the J gene lost 0 bases, with 13 bases spanning the gap. CDR1 MNHEY and CDR2 SVGAGI come from the germline V gene. Written as DNA, the CDR3 is TGTGCCAGCAGTTCCCCGACTCTTAGCTCCTACGAGCAGTACTTC. Amino acids: CASSSPTLSSYEQYF.

This clonotype was counted only a few times. The CDR3 reads CASRSPGGGRDTEAFF. The CDR3 bases are TGTGCCAGTCGCAGCCCAGGGGGGGGTCGGGACACTGAAGCTTTCTTT. V is TRBV19 and J is TRBJ1-1; 7 nucleotides agree with TRBD1. V lost 8 bases and J lost 3; bases outside the gene matches: 15. Germline CDR1 is LNHDA and CDR2 is SQIVND (reference sequence). The CDR3 is made up of 16 amino acids.

J is TRBJ2-2 and V is TRBV6-2 or TRBV6-3; D gene uncertain. Germline V CDR1 and CDR2: MNHEY, SVGEGT. Trimming shortened V by 7 bases and J by 4 bases, and 10 bases separated the two germline ends. The CDR3 has 13 residues. The CDR3 DNA is TGTGCCAGCACTCAAGTTGCCACCGGGGAGCTGTTTTTT. It codes for CASTQVATGELFF.

The chain employs TRBV20-1 and TRBJ2-1, with 10 bases matching TRBD2. Germline V gene sequence: CDR1 DFQATT, CDR2 SNEGSKA (reference sequence). J gave up 7 bases and V 7 bases, and 19 bases lay outside the gene matches. The CDR3 has 17 amino acids. The CDR3 bases are TGCAGTGTATTACTCGGCAGAGCGGGAGGGATAGGGAATGAGCAGTTCTTC. It encodes CSVLLGRAGGIGNEQFF.

This clonotype appeared a few times. J is TRBJ1-1 and V is TRBV6-1; D is perhaps TRBD1 (5 bases). The CDR3 runs 14 residues. The V end was cut by 8 bases, the J end by 1 base, with 14 bases between. Germline V CDR1 and CDR2: MNHNS, SASEGT. The CDR3 protein is CASDYRTPNTEAFF. The CDR3 bases are TGTGCCAGCGATTATCGGACACCGAACACTGAAGCTTTCTTT.

The chain recombines TRBV24-1 with TRBJ2-1; 9 positions agree with TRBD1. This CDR3 is 16 amino acids long. The V and J ends lost 4 bases and 4 bases, in that order; junction bases with no gene match: 7. Germline loops: CDR1 KGHDR, CDR2 SFDVKD. In DNA, the CDR3 is TGTGCCACCAGTGACTACTCCGGGACAGGGTACAATGAGCAGTTCTTC. It specifies CATSDYSGTGYNEQFF.

The CDR3 protein is CASSLGTGGIYF. The CDR3 DNA is TGTGCCAGCAGTTTGGGGACAGGGGGCATATATTTT. The chain carries TRBV6-5 and TRBJ2-3, with 11 bases matching TRBD1. The J call may not be correct, given that the DNA end is closer to TRBJ1-3. Germline CDR1 is MNHEY and CDR2 is SVGAGI. The CDR3 sequence is 12 residues long.

This sequence joins TRBV6-1 and TRBJ2-7, with 9 bases identical to TRBD1. The CDR3 spans 14 residues. Losses at the gene ends were 7 bases for V and 2 bases for J; bases not matched to a gene: 6. Looked up from germline, CDR1 is MNHNS and CDR2 is SASEGT. CDR3 sequence (DNA): TGTGCCAGCATCAGGGACAGGGCTACCTACGAGCAGTACTTC. Its translation: CASIRDRATYEQYF.

This clonotype was observed a few times. The chain recombines TRBV20-1 with TRBJ2-7; D gene uncertain. Germline V gene lookup returns CDR1 DFQATT and CDR2 SNEGSKA (reference sequence). The CDR3 contains 13 residues. V lost 1 base, J lost 5 bases, and 12 bases lay in between. The CDR3 nucleotides are TGCAGTGCTAGAGCACGGGTTAGCAACGAGCAGTACTTC. It codes for CSARARVSNEQYF.

The J gene is TRBJ1-2, the V gene TRBV7-3, with 12 bases matching TRBD1. V lost 6 bases and J lost 4; bases outside the gene matches: 6. Germline V CDR1 and CDR2: SGHTA, FQGTGA. The CDR3 totals 15 residues. CDR3 loop: CASSAGTGGGYGYTF. CDR3 nucleotides: TGTGCCAGCAGTGCCGGGACAGGGGGCGGCTATGGCTACACCTTC.

The rearrangement joins TRBV2 to TRBJ2-5; tentatively, D is TRBD2 (5 bases). CDR1 SNHLY and CDR2 FYNNEI come from the germline V gene. The V gene lost 11 bases and the J gene lost 0 bases, with 10 bases spanning the gap. This CDR3 has 12 residues. This CDR3 is CALRRYQETQYF. In nucleotides, the CDR3 is TGTGCCTTACGGAGGTACCAAGAGACCCAGTACTTC.

This clonotype was seen more than once but under ten times. The chain couples TRBV10-3 to TRBJ2-2; 10 positions agree with TRBD1. CDR1 is ENHRY and CDR2 is SYGVKD in the germline V gene. The CDR3 totals 16 residues. V lost 4 bases to trimming and J lost 6 bases; unmatched junction nucleotides: 8. CDR3 coding DNA: TGTGCCATCAGTGGAAAAGGGACAGGGGCGTCCGGGGAGCTGTTTTTT. This translates into CAISGKGTGASGELFF.

This clonotype was counted a few times. The chain uses TRBV6-5 and TRBJ1-6, with D unclear. Germline loops: CDR1 MNHEY, CDR2 SVGAGI. CDR3 length: 17 residues. V lost 2 bases and J lost 3, with 14 bases in between. The CDR3 region is CASSYEWKTSYNSPLHF. The DNA of the CDR3 is TGTGCCAGCAGTTACGAATGGAAGACGAGCTATAATTCACCCCTCCACTTT.

This clonotype was seen only a few times. The rearrangement links TRBV10-2 to TRBJ1-1; the D gene is possibly TRBD1 (6 bases). This CDR3 spans 16 amino acids. V shed 0 bases and J shed 5 bases, with 16 bases lying between them. Per the germline V gene, CDR1 is WSHSY and CDR2 is SAAADI. CDR3 sequence reads: CASSESRGGGRTEAFF. In DNA form, the CDR3 reads TGCGCCAGCAGTGAGTCGAGGGGAGGGGGACGGACTGAAGCTTTCTTT.

The chain combines TRBV6-5 with TRBJ2-1; D not resolved. V dropped 3 bases and J dropped 7 bases, with 7 bases sitting between them. This CDR3 is built from 12 residues. The germline gives CDR1 MNHEY, CDR2 SVGAGI. The CDR3 region is CASSYGFNEQFF. The CDR3 DNA is TGTGCCAGCAGTTATGGGTTTAATGAGCAGTTCTTC.

The rearrangement uses TRBV6-1 and TRBJ2-3; 7 positions match TRBD2. The CDR3 spans 15 residues. The germline V gene has CDR1 MNHNS and CDR2 SASEGT. V dropped 2 bases and J dropped 3; count of bases not matched to a gene: 5. CDR3 in DNA: TGTGCCAGCAGTGAATTGGGGGGGGGGACAGATACGCAGTATTTT. It specifies CASSELGGGTDTQYF.

V and J are TRBV20-1 and TRBJ2-3, with 8 bases that match TRBD1. V was pared by 2 bases and J by 0 bases, with 7 bases of the junction left unmatched. The CDR3 length is 16 residues. Germline V gene data show CDR1 as DFQATT and CDR2 as SNEGSKA (reference sequence). In nucleotides, the CDR3 is TGCAGTGCTAGATCCTGGACAGGGACTAGCACAGATACGCAGTATTTT. Translated, it gives CSARSWTGTSTDTQYF.

This clonotype was counted only a few times. The V gene is TRBV20-1, the J gene TRBJ2-4; D possibly matches TRBD1 or TRBD2 (5 bases each). Germline CDR1 DFQATT, CDR2 SNEGSKA (reference sequence). V dropped 6 bases and J dropped 2 bases, with 17 bases sitting between them. The CDR3 is 15 residues long. The CDR3 sequence is CSAPGLEGPKNIQYF. The DNA for the CDR3 is TGCAGTGCCCCGGGTTTAGAGGGACCCAAAAACATTCAGTACTTC.

V usage is TRBV6-5 and J usage is TRBJ1-3, with 10 bases matching TRBD1. The germline CDR1 and CDR2 sequences are MNHEY and SVGAGI. V dropped 2 bases and J dropped 8; count of bases not matched to a gene: 15. There are 18 residues in the CDR3. CDR3 loop: CASSYPRQGAIGGDTIYF. Here the CDR3 DNA reads TGTGCCAGCAGTTACCCCAGACAGGGGGCAATCGGAGGAGACACCATATATTTT.

The V and J genes are TRBV29-1 and TRBJ2-5, with TRBD1 as a possible D gene (6 bases). V gave up 5 bases and J gave up 4 bases, with 14 bases separating them. Germline V gene data show CDR1 as SQVTM and CDR2 as ANQGSEA. The CDR3 loop spans 13 amino acids. The CDR3 DNA follows: TGCAGCGTTACAGGGCCTGGAGGAGAGACCCAGTACTTC. It codes for CSVTGPGGETQYF.

The sample holds one count of this clonotype. The chain joins TRBV20-1 to TRBJ2-5; 7 positions agree with TRBD1. V lost 1 base and J lost 7; bases outside the gene matches: 12. Germline-derived CDR1 and CDR2 are DFQATT and SNEGSKA (reference sequence). The CDR3 is 15 residues long. The CDR3 DNA reads as TGCAGTGCTAGAGTAGAGGCAGGGGGATGGGGGACCCAGTACTTC. Its protein is CSARVEAGGWGTQYF.

This chain links TRBV6-1 with TRBJ1-1; weak D call: TRBD1 (5 bases). Trimming pared 3 bases from V and 0 bases from J, leaving 8 bases between. Per germline, CDR1 MNHNS and CDR2 SASEGT. This CDR3 contains 14 residues. In nucleotides, the CDR3 is TGTGCCAGCAGTGACAGGGCCATGAACACTGAAGCTTTCTTT. Its translation: CASSDRAMNTEAFF.

The V and J genes are TRBV7-2 and TRBJ2-4; weak D call: TRBD2 (5 bases). This CDR3 has 17 residues. Germline V lookup: CDR1 SGHTA, CDR2 FQGNSA. Trimming removed 4 bases from V and 1 base from J, with 17 bases in between. This chain's CDR3 is CASSSQTGREAKNIQYF. CDR3 nucleotides: TGTGCCAGCAGCTCCCAGACTGGGAGAGAGGCCAAAAACATTCAGTACTTC.

This clonotype was seen just once. This sequence joins TRBV15 and TRBJ2-1, with 8 bases fitting TRBD1. This CDR3 is 13 amino acids long. The ends lost 1 base at V and 10 bases at J; junction bases unmatched: 3. From germline, CDR1 is LNHNV and CDR2 YYDKDF (reference sequence). The CDR3 DNA reads TGTGCCACCAGCAGAGGCGGGGACAGGGAGCAGTTCTTC. As protein: CATSRGGDREQFF.

In its sample, this clonotype was seen a few times. The chain combines TRBV20-1 with TRBJ1-2; D gene unclear. V was clipped by 2 bases and J by 8 bases, with 3 bases between them. From germline, CDR1 is DFQATT and CDR2 SNEGSKA (reference sequence). This CDR3 is built from 9 residues. The DNA for the CDR3 is TGCAGTGCTAGACCCGGCTACACCTTC. It encodes CSARPGYTF.

This chain uses TRBV18 with TRBJ1-2, with no clear D. Germline values: CDR1 KGHSH, CDR2 LQKENI. The CDR3 consists of 13 residues. V lost 5 bases, J lost 2 bases, and 9 bases lay in between. The CDR3 reads CASSAGRNYGYTF. The DNA for the CDR3 is TGTGCCAGCTCAGCCGGGAGGAACTATGGCTACACCTTC.

There are a few counts of this clonotype. The chain is built from TRBV7-9 and TRBJ1-6; D not resolved. CDR3 length: 16 amino acids. Trimming removed 5 bases at V and 9 bases at J, with 20 bases between. CDR1 and CDR2 from the germline V gene are SEHNR and FQNEAQ (reference sequence). CDR3 DNA sequence: TGTGCCAGCAGCGCAGGTTTCGACGGCATAGGTTCACCCCTCCACTTT. It codes for CASSAGFDGIGSPLHF.